This is a list of T cell receptor beta chains from one sample in a study of blood T cells in healthy people across ages. TCRdb re-derived calls from the 5' RACE reads in MiXCR, one entry per CDR3 protein. The repertoire includes 1.5 million to 1.9 million distinct CDR3 sequences, approximately 43% of them detected once, and just over 4% sits in the top ten. The sequenced material came from blood. The receptors derive from a woman aged 18 to 35 in good health. Both conserved end residues are part of each CDR3.

V gene	J gene	CDR3 protein
TRBV24-1	TRBJ2-1	CATSDVNSGSEGYNEQFF
TRBV27	TRBJ2-3	CASSFHLPTSGRGADTQYF
TRBV6-2/TRBV6-3	TRBJ2-3	CASSTRTATDTQYF
TRBV7-2	TRBJ1-2	CASSVLTVGHGYTF
TRBV29-1	TRBJ2-5	CSTTRGPETQYF
TRBV5-1	TRBJ2-3	CASSLTQADTQYF
TRBV7-9	TRBJ2-3	CASSPTLGPDTQYF
TRBV27	TRBJ1-2	CASTPMGGSNYGYTF
TRBV29-1	TRBJ1-1	CSGGHRGTEAFF
TRBV5-1	TRBJ2-4	CASSYNGVAKNIQYF
TRBV20-1	TRBJ2-7	CSARVPTWGTYNEQYF
TRBV3-1	-	CASSQGSSGALETQYF
TRBV29-1	TRBJ2-7	CSVDPGHDSYEQYF
TRBV4-3	TRBJ2-2	CASSRINANTGELFF